This TCR beta chain appears in the sequencing data of a study of ipilimumab plus nivolumab after autologous stem cell transplantation. Study information: Median doses per patient: roughly five ipilimumab, fewer than ten nivolumab.

Patients got ipilimumab 1 mg/kg beginning 14 to 28 days post-transplant. Patients got 3 mg/kg IV nivolumab weeks 1, 4, 7, 10, then biweekly through week 26. TCRdb keeps only in-frame clones here, not all; method: immunoSEQ multiplex PCR. The table includes roughly 20,000 clones, around 80% detected once. The germline CDR1 and CDR2 sequences are LNHDA and SQIVND (reference sequence). Trimming removed 3 bases from V and 1 base from J; junction bases left unmatched: 2. The CDR3 totals 14 residues. The gene calls are TRBV19 and TRBJ2-5; 7 nucleotides line up with TRBD2. This receptor was taken from a male donor with diffuse large B-cell lymphoma. Sequenced material: PBMCs, taken in a trial of ipilimumab plus nivolumab as post-transplant consolidation. The CDR3 DNA reads TGTGCCAGTAGTATGACTAGCAGCCAAGAGACCCAGTACTTC. Translating it yields CASSMTSSQETQYF.